The 11 T cell receptor beta chains reported below all come from one sample, sequenced in a study of blood T cell repertoires in COVID-19. Profiling relied on immunoSEQ multiplex PCR, and the TCRdb table lists in-frame clones only, not all of them. There are 100,000 to 150,000 clones in the sample; approximately 90% occur only once, and 7.5% to 8% lies in the top ten. The sequenced sample consisted of peripheral blood. The receptors derive from a man in his forties or fifties with acute or convalescent COVID-19.

The chain has TRBV5-1 and TRBJ1-1; D call uncertain. V gave up 6 bases and J gave up 3 bases, with 15 bases separating them. This CDR3 region has 14 residues. The germline V gene encodes CDR1 SGHRS and CDR2 YFSETQ. The CDR3 bases are TGCGCCAGCAACGAGAGGGCATGGGACACTGAAGCTTTCTTT. It encodes CASNERAWDTEAFF.

This chain joins TRBV11-3 and TRBJ2-3, with 12 bases identical to TRBD2. CDR1 and CDR2 (germline): SGHNT, YENEEA. The CDR3 spans 16 residues. The junction had 3 bases not matched to a gene; V was cut back by 5 bases and J by 0 bases. CDR3 bases: TGTGCCAGCAGCCGACTAGCGGGAGAGAGCACAGATACGCAGTATTTT. Translating gives CASSRLAGESTDTQYF.

The genes are TRBV19 and TRBJ1-2, with a weak D call TRBD1 (6 bases). The CDR3 length is 16 residues. V dropped 8 bases and J dropped 3 bases, with 22 bases sitting between them. Germline loops: CDR1 LNHDA, CDR2 SQIVND (reference sequence). The CDR3 region has the DNA TGTGCCAGTTCGCCGGGACACCACATTACCTACTATGGCTACACCTTC. Its translation is CASSPGHHITYYGYTF.

CDR3 sequence reads: CATSNSLRSGANVLTF. The CDR3 nucleotides read TGTGCCACCAGCAACTCATTACGCTCTGGGGCCAACGTCCTGACTTTC. This chain links TRBV24-1 with TRBJ2-6; the D is unclear. V was cut by 7 bases and J by 0 bases, with 12 bases left in between. CDR1 KGHDR and CDR2 SFDVKD come from the germline V gene. This CDR3 has 16 amino acids.

The V and J genes are TRBV14 and TRBJ1-1; TRBD1 is a possible D gene (6 bases). CDR1 is SGHDN and CDR2 is FVKESK in the germline V gene. This CDR3 region has 14 residues. V shed 6 bases and J shed 2 bases, with 13 bases lying between them. CDR3 amino acids: CASSRTVFNTEAFF. The CDR3 DNA follows: TGTGCCAGCAGTCGGACAGTTTTCAACACTGAAGCTTTCTTT.

J is TRBJ2-2 and V is TRBV4-3; 8 nucleotides match TRBD1. Germline V gives CDR1 LGHNA, CDR2 YSLEER. V lost 4 bases to trimming and J lost 5 bases; unmatched junction nucleotides: 6. This CDR3 is built from 15 residues. CDR3 bases: TGCGCCAGCAGCCTCGGGACAGGCGTAACCGGGGAGCTGTTTTTT. It encodes CASSLGTGVTGELFF.

The rearrangement joins TRBV4-3 to TRBJ1-2, with D uncertain. The CDR3 totals 15 residues. With 0 bases removed from V and 4 bases from J, the gap between germline ends came to 12 bases. CDR1 LGHNA and CDR2 YSLEER come from the germline V gene. The DNA for the CDR3 is TGCGCCAGCAGCCAAGAACCCCGAGCGGGCTATGGCTACACCTTC. Translation gives CASSQEPRAGYGYTF.

V usage is TRBV5-5 and J usage is TRBJ2-1, with 8 nucleotides matching TRBD2. The CDR3 length is 17 residues. The germline V gene has CDR1 SGHKS and CDR2 YYEKEE (reference sequence). J was trimmed by 0 bases and V by 2 bases; bases with no gene match: 7. The CDR3 spells CASSFSSGSTSYNEQFF. As DNA, the CDR3 is TGTGCCAGCAGCTTTTCGAGCGGGAGCACCTCCTACAATGAGCAGTTCTTC.

The rearrangement links TRBV13 to TRBJ2-1, with TRBD2 identical over 10 bases. Germline V lookup: CDR1 PRHDT, CDR2 FYEKMQ (reference sequence). The CDR3 has 15 amino acids. Unmatched junction bases numbered 4, after V lost 1 base and J lost 7 bases. CDR3 residues: CASSLEASGSNEQFF. In DNA form, the CDR3 reads TGTGCCAGCAGCTTAGAGGCTAGCGGGAGTAATGAGCAGTTCTTC.

This clone showed up just once. This chain uses TRBV6-6 with TRBJ2-7, with unresolved D. Germline values: CDR1 MNHNY, CDR2 SVGAGI (reference sequence). This CDR3 region has 15 residues. The V gene lost 0 bases and the J gene lost 1 base, with 10 bases spanning the gap. The CDR3 region has the DNA TGTGCCAGCAGTTACTCCGTCCCAGGTTCCTACGAGCAGTACTTC. Translating it yields CASSYSVPGSYEQYF.

The chain links TRBV9 to TRBJ2-4; TRBD2 matches 8 bases. Trimming cost V 4 bases and J 1 base; bases outside gene matches: 10. The CDR3 is 17 residues long. The germline CDR1 and CDR2 sequences are SGDLS and YYNGEE. The CDR3 sequence: CASSPGGGSSAKNIQYF. In DNA form, the CDR3 reads TGTGCCAGCAGCCCCGGGGGGGGGTCATCGGCCAAAAACATTCAGTACTTC.